The 20 T cell receptor beta chains listed next were all sequenced from one sample in a study of CD8 T cells in Susac syndrome. A quantity of roughly 0.5 to 1 ug RNA underwent reverse transcription using random hexamers. MiXCR, applied by TCRdb to the immunoSEQ multiplex PCR reads, yields one record per CDR3 protein. The sample records approximately 100,000 distinct CDR3 sequences, about 95% being singletons. Sample: CD4+ T cells from PBMCs. The origin of the receptors is a human donor in good health.

The J gene is TRBJ1-1, the V gene TRBV18; possible D gene TRBD1, 6 bases. CDR3 length equals 13 residues. The ends were cut back, 5 bases at V and 5 bases at J, with 12 bases in the middle. The V gene's germline CDR1 is KGHSH and CDR2 LQKENI. CDR3 in amino acids: CASSKGGETEAFF. The CDR3 DNA reads as TGTGCCAGCTCAAAGGGGGGTGAGACTGAAGCTTTCTTT.

The gene calls are TRBV28 and TRBJ2-7; TRBD1 is a possible D gene (6 bases). The CDR3 sequence is 13 residues long. The ends were cut back, 10 bases at V and 0 bases at J, with 13 bases in the middle. Germline loops: CDR1 MDHEN, CDR2 SYDVKM. CDR3 sequence reads: CATHSDSSYEQYF. The CDR3 bases are TGTGCCACCCACTCGGACAGCTCCTACGAGCAGTACTTC.

The CDR3 protein is CATSGPDRPAVNEQFF. The CDR3 DNA follows: TGTGCCACCAGTGGCCCGGACAGGCCCGCGGTCAATGAGCAGTTCTTC. The chain combines TRBV24-1 with TRBJ2-1; 7 positions agree with TRBD1. With V trimmed by 5 bases and J by 6 bases, 12 bases remained unmatched. Germline V lookup: CDR1 KGHDR, CDR2 SFDVKD. The CDR3 is made up of 16 amino acids.

This chain uses TRBV12-3 or TRBV12-4 with TRBJ2-1; tentatively, D is TRBD2 (6 bases). With 7 bases removed from V and 3 bases from J, the gap between germline ends came to 16 bases. The CDR3 has 15 residues. CDR3 residues: CASTPDRGSYNEQFF. CDR3 nucleotides: TGTGCCAGCACTCCGGACCGGGGGAGCTACAATGAGCAGTTCTTC.

The genes are TRBV20-1 and TRBJ1-4; D is undetermined. Germline CDR1 and CDR2: DFQATT and SNEGSKA (reference sequence). V was pared by 5 bases and J by 0 bases, with 7 bases between. The CDR3 is made up of 13 amino acids. CDR3 amino acids: CSASTTTNEKLFF. CDR3 sequence (DNA): TGCAGTGCTTCGACAACAACTAATGAAAAACTGTTTTTT.

This chain uses TRBV30 with TRBJ2-2; unclear D gene. Looked up from germline, CDR1 is GTSNPN and CDR2 is SVGIG (reference sequence). V was trimmed by 8 bases and J by 1 base, leaving 14 bases between them. This CDR3 contains 14 residues. As DNA, the CDR3 is TGTGCCCTAATCCGGCAGCGGAACACCGGGGAGCTGTTTTTT. Amino acid sequence: CALIRQRNTGELFF.

The rearrangement links TRBV3-1 to TRBJ2-1; the D gene is possibly TRBD1 (5 bases). V was clipped by 0 bases and J by 12 bases, with 15 bases between them. The CDR3 spans 14 residues. CDR1 is LGHDT, CDR2 YNNKEL, per germline (reference sequence). CDR3 sequence: CASSQETVTMRQFF. As DNA, the CDR3 is TGTGCCAGCAGCCAAGAGACAGTTACAATGAGGCAGTTCTTC.

The chain employs TRBV6-5 and TRBJ2-7; maybe TRBD2 (5 bases). CDR3 size: 17 residues. The germline V and J ends were trimmed by 4 bases and 2 bases, with 21 bases remaining between them. Germline CDR1 and CDR2: MNHEY and SVGAGI. CDR3 DNA sequence: TGTGCCAGCAGTTCCCCGAAGATGGCGGGCCGGACCTACGAGCAGTACTTC. Its translation is CASSSPKMAGRTYEQYF.

V usage is TRBV7-2 and J usage is TRBJ2-3; no reliable D call. V shed 3 bases and J shed 1 base, with 20 bases lying between them. From germline, CDR1 is SGHTA and CDR2 FQGNSA. The CDR3 spans 18 residues. The CDR3 loop is CASSFAYSARRGTDTQYF. CDR3 coding DNA: TGTGCCAGCAGCTTTGCTTACTCGGCGCGGCGAGGCACAGATACGCAGTATTTT.

The chain couples TRBV5-6 to TRBJ2-2; D is perhaps TRBD2 (5 bases). There are 16 residues in the CDR3. V dropped 0 bases and J dropped 7 bases, with 16 bases sitting between them. Germline V lookup: CDR1 SGHDT, CDR2 YYEEEE. The CDR3 sequence is CASSLGHSPRGGELFF. In DNA form, the CDR3 reads TGTGCCAGCAGCTTGGGGCACTCCCCACGGGGCGGGGAGCTGTTTTTT.

The chain is built from TRBV10-2 and TRBJ2-7, with D perhaps matching TRBD2 (6 bases). Germline loops: CDR1 WSHSY, CDR2 SAAADI. Trimming removed 0 bases at V and 3 bases at J, with 15 bases between. The CDR3 sequence is 16 residues long. In DNA, the CDR3 is TGCGCCAGCAGTGAGTCTAGGGGACCGGGAGACTACGAGCAGTACTTC. It yields the protein CASSESRGPGDYEQYF.

The rearrangement joins TRBV6-9 to TRBJ2-2, with 7 bases fitting TRBD2. V was pared by 4 bases and J by 3 bases, with 5 bases of the junction left unmatched. The CDR3 extends over 15 amino acids. The germline gives CDR1 MNHGY, CDR2 SVAAGI. CDR3: CASSWRGWDTGELFF. In nucleotides, the CDR3 is TGTGCCAGCAGTTGGCGGGGGTGGGACACCGGGGAGCTGTTTTTT.

The chain links TRBV3-1 to TRBJ2-2; no reliable D call. The CDR3 is 14 residues long. The V gene's germline CDR1 is LGHDT and CDR2 YNNKEL (reference sequence). The V end lost 6 bases, the J end lost 1 base, and 9 bases lay between the germline ends. The CDR3: CASSRIVNTGELFF. The CDR3 DNA follows: TGTGCCAGCAGTCGGATAGTGAACACCGGGGAGCTGTTTTTT. Complete variable domain (other parts from reference TRBV3-1 and TRBJ2-2): DTAVSQTPKYLVTQMGNDKSIKCEQNLGHDTMYWYKQDSKKFLKIMFSYNNKELIINETVPNRFSPKSPDKAHLNLHINSLELGDSAVYFCASSRIVNTGELFFGEGSRLTVL.

The chain is built from TRBV28 and TRBJ2-7; the D is unclear. Germline lookup yields CDR1 MDHEN and CDR2 SYDVKM. Trimming left V 5 bases short and J 0 bases short, with 8 bases between. This CDR3 has 13 amino acids. In DNA, the CDR3 is TGTGCCAGCAGTACCAGACTCTCCTACGAGCAGTACTTC. This sequence encodes CASSTRLSYEQYF.

V and J are TRBV6-2 or TRBV6-3 and TRBJ2-7; the D gene is possibly TRBD1 (6 bases). CDR3 length: 15 residues. V was cut by 2 bases and J by 2 bases, with 13 bases left in between. Germline CDR1 MNHEY, CDR2 SVGEGT. This CDR3 reads CASSYAQGDPYEQYF. The DNA for the CDR3 is TGTGCCAGCAGTTACGCACAGGGTGATCCCTACGAGCAGTACTTC.

V and J are TRBV3-1 and TRBJ2-3; D gene uncertain. The CDR3 has 12 residues. Germline values: CDR1 LGHDT, CDR2 YNNKEL (reference sequence). Trimming stripped 1 base from V and 7 bases from J, with 6 bases between. Here the CDR3 DNA reads TGTGCCAGCAGCCAAGTGGATCATACGCAGTATTTT. It specifies CASSQVDHTQYF.

The rearrangement links TRBV18 to TRBJ1-1; D remains ambiguous. The ends were cut back, 4 bases at V and 1 base at J, with 13 bases in the middle. The CDR3 is made up of 15 amino acids. Germline CDR1 is KGHSH and CDR2 is LQKENI. The CDR3 is CASSLLDVGNTEAFF. DNA of the CDR3: TGTGCCAGCTCACTACTCGACGTGGGGAACACTGAAGCTTTCTTT. The entire variable domain, with the rest obtained from reference TRBV18 and TRBJ1-1, is as follows: NAGVMQNPRHLVRRRGQEARLRCSPMKGHSHVYWYRQLPEEGLKFMVYLQKENIIDESGMPKERFSAEFPKEGPSILRIQQVVRGDSAAYFCASSLLDVGNTEAFFGQGTRLTVV.

This rearrangement joins TRBV2 to TRBJ2-3, with D possibly being TRBD1 (5 bases). V was pared by 9 bases and J by 7 bases, with 20 bases between. This CDR3 has 14 amino acids. CDR1 and CDR2 from the germline V gene are SNHLY and FYNNEI. CDR3 DNA: TGTGCCAGGGGGTCCCAGGGCCCCACGAATACGCAGTATTTT. Protein: CARGSQGPTNTQYF. Combining the CDR3 with reference TRBV2 and TRBJ2-3 gives the whole variable domain EPEVTQTPSHQVTQMGQEVILRCVPISNHLYFYWYRQILGQKVEFLVSFYNNEISEKSEIFDDQFSVERPDGSNFTLKIRSTKLEDSAMYFCARGSQGPTNTQYFGPGTRLTVL.

V is TRBV6-2 or TRBV6-3 and J is TRBJ2-7, with TRBD1 as a possible D gene (6 bases). The germline V gene has CDR1 MNHEY and CDR2 SVGEGT. Trimming removed 2 bases at V and 3 bases at J, with 14 bases between. This CDR3 contains 15 residues. DNA for the CDR3: TGTGCCAGCAGTTACCCCAGGGGCAGACTCTACGAGCAGTACTTC. Translation: CASSYPRGRLYEQYF.

The J gene is TRBJ2-1, the V gene TRBV5-6; 9 bases map to TRBD2. V shed 1 base and J 5 bases; nucleotides not matched to a gene: 1. Germline V gene lookup returns CDR1 SGHDT and CDR2 YYEEEE. The CDR3 is 14 amino acids. The CDR3 DNA is TGTGCCAGCAGCTTGATAGCGGGGGACAATGAGCAGTTCTTC. It encodes CASSLIAGDNEQFF.